The 6 T cell receptor beta chains below come from one sample, sequenced in a study of OX40 agonist ivuxolimab in advanced cancers. The data were produced by immunoSEQ multiplex PCR, yet TCRdb's version contains in-frame clones alone and is incomplete. The sample has about 46,000 clones; 90% to 95% are singletons. This specimen consisted of CD4+ or CD8+ T cells sorted from blood, obtained in a trial of the OX40 agonist ivuxolimab. These receptors came from an adult with an advanced solid tumor such as melanoma, head and neck, liver or kidney cancer.

The chain joins TRBV14 to TRBJ2-3; no firm D call. Looked up from germline, CDR1 is SGHDN and CDR2 is FVKESK. V gave up 4 bases and J gave up 6 bases, with 8 bases separating them. The CDR3 consists of 12 residues. CDR3 sequence (DNA): TGTGCCAGCAGCCCCACGGAGGATACGCAGTATTTT. Protein sequence: CASSPTEDTQYF.

This chain uses TRBV7-9 with TRBJ2-7; 7 positions agree with TRBD1. The length of the CDR3 is 14 residues. CDR1 SEHNR and CDR2 FQNEAQ come from the germline V gene (reference sequence). V shed 5 bases and J 2 bases; nucleotides not matched to a gene: 6. CDR3: CASSRDDRAYEQYF. The DNA for the CDR3 is TGTGCCAGCAGCCGAGACGACAGGGCCTACGAGCAGTACTTC.

The rearrangement uses TRBV5-6 and TRBJ2-6; D is perhaps TRBD2 (6 bases). Deletions cut 3 bases from V and 0 bases from J, with 16 bases between. The CDR3 contains 18 residues. CDR1 is SGHDT and CDR2 is YYEEEE in the germline V gene. CDR3: CASSSDGGTVSGANVLTF. In nucleotides, the CDR3 is TGTGCCAGCAGCTCGGACGGGGGAACGGTCTCTGGGGCCAACGTCCTGACTTTC.

This chain uses TRBV7-9 with TRBJ2-1, with TRBD2 identical over 16 bases. CDR3 length: 19 residues. Germline-derived CDR1 and CDR2 are SEHNR and FQNEAQ (reference sequence). The V gene end was trimmed by 5 bases and the J gene end by 2 bases; junction bases not matched to a gene: 9. Here the CDR3 DNA reads TGTGCCAGCAGCGGACTCGGGACTAGCGGGGGGGTTCCCTACAATGAGCAGTTCTTC. It specifies CASSGLGTSGGVPYNEQFF. Drawing the rest from reference TRBV7-9 and TRBJ2-1, the complete variable domain is DTGVSQNPRHKITKRGQNVTFRCDPISEHNRLYWYRQTLGQGPEFLTYFQNEAQLEKSRLLSDRFSAERPKGSFSTLEIQRTEQGDSAMYLCASSGLGTSGGVPYNEQFFGPGTRLTVL.

The rearrangement links TRBV29-1 to TRBJ1-1; 8 bases align to TRBD1. V lost 5 bases to trimming and J lost 3 bases; unmatched junction nucleotides: 5. This CDR3 contains 13 residues. Germline CDR1 is SQVTM and CDR2 is ANQGSEA. The CDR3 sequence is CSVCRQGHTEAFF. The CDR3 bases are TGCAGCGTTTGCCGACAGGGGCACACTGAAGCTTTCTTT.

This rearrangement joins TRBV9 to TRBJ2-2; D ambiguous. The CDR3 runs to 15 residues. V was shortened by 0 bases and J by 7 bases, with 13 bases between the two germline ends. CDR1 is SGDLS and CDR2 is YYNGEE in the germline V gene. The CDR3 DNA follows: TGTGCCAGCAGCGTAGGAAGCGTCGGAAACGGGGAGCTGTTTTTT. Its protein product is CASSVGSVGNGELFF.